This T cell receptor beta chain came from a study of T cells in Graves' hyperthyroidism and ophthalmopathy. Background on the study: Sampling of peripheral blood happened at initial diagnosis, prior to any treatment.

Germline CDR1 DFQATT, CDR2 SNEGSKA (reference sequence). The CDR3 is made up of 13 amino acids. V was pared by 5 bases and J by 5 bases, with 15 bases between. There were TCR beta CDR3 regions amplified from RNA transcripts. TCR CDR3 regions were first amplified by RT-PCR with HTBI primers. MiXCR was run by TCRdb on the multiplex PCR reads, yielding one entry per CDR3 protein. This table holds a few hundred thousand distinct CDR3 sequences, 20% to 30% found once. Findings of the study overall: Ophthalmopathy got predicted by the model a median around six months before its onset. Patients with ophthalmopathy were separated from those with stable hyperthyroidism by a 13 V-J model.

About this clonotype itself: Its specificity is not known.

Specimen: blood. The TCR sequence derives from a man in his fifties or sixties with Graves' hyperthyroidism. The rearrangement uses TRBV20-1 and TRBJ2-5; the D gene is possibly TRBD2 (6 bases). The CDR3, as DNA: TGCAGTGCTTATAATAGCGCGGGGGAGACCCAGTACTTC. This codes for CSAYNSAGETQYF.